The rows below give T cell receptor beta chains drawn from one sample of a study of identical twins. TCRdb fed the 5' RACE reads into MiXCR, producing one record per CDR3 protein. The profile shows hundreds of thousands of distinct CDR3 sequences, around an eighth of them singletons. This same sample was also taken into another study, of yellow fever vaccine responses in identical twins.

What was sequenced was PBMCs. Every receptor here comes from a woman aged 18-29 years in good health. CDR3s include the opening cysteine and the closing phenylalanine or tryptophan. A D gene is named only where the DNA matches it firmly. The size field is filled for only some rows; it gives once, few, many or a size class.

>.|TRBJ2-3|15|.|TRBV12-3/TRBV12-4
CASSPQGGQADTQYF
TGTGCCAGCAGTCCTCAGGGCGGGCAGGCAGATACGCAGTATTTT
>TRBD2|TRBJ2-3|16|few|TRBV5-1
CASSFTSGSPADTQYF
TGCGCCAGCAGCTTCACTAGCGGGAGCCCCGCAGATACGCAGTATTTT
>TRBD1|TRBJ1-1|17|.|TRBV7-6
CASSSSGTGTGNPEAFF
TGTGCCAGCAGCTCGTCCGGGACAGGGACGGGGAACCCTGAAGCTTTCTTT
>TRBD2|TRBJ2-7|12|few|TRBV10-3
CAISVLVLAGNF
TGTGCCATCAGTGTCTTGGTCCTAGCGGGCAACTTC
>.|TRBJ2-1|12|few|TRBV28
CASSFRTWGSIF
TGTGCCAGCAGTTTCAGGACCTGGGGGTCGATCTTC
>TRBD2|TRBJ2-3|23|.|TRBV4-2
CASSPSVPPGGGGASYSTDTQYF
TGTGCCAGCAGCCCCAGCGTCCCACCAGGCGGCGGGGGGGCCTCGTATAGCACAGATACGCAGTATTTT
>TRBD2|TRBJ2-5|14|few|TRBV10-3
CAISGLAYQETQYF
TGTGCCATTTCGGGACTAGCGTACCAAGAGACCCAGTACTTC
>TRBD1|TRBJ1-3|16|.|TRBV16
CASSPQGQGAGNTIYF
TGTGCCAGCAGCCCCCAGGGACAGGGGGCTGGAAACACCATATATTTT
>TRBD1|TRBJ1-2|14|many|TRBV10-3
CAISESGTGYGYTF
TGTGCCATCAGTGAGTCCGGGACAGGCTATGGCTACACCTTC
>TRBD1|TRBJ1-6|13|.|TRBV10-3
CATHPGQHSPLHF
TGTGCCACCCACCCGGGACAGCATTCACCCCTCCACTTT
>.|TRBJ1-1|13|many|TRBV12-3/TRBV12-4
CASSLARSTEAFF
TGTGCCAGCAGTTTGGCCAGAAGCACTGAAGCTTTCTTT
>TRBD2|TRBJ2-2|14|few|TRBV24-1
CAARTSGNTGELFF
TGTGCTGCCCGTACTAGCGGAAACACCGGGGAGCTGTTTTTT